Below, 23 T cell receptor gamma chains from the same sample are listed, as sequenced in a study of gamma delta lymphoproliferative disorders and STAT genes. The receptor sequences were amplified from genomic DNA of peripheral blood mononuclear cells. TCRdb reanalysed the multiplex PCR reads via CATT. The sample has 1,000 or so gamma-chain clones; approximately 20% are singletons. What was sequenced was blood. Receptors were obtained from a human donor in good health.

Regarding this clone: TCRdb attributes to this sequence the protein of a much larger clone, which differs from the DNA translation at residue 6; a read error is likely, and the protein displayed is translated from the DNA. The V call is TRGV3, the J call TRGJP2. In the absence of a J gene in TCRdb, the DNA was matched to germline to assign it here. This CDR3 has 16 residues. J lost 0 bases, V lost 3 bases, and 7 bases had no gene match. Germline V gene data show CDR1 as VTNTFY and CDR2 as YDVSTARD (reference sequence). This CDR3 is CATWDPQYSSDWIKTF. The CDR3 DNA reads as TGTGCCACCTGGGACCCTCAATATAGTAGTGATTGGATCAAGACGTTT.

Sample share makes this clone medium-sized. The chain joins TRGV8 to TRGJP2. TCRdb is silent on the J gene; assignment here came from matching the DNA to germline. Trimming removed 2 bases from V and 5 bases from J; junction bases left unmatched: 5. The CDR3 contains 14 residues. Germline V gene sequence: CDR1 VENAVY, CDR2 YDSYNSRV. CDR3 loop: CATWDTTSDWIKTF. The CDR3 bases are TGTGCCACCTGGGATACCACCAGTGATTGGATCAAGACGTTT.

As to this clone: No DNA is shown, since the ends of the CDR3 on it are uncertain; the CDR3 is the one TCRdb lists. The CDR3 is CATWHGNSLAVEQHF. The V gene call is TRGV4, and the J gene call is absent. The CDR3 spans 15 amino acids, including both terminal residues. Germline V lookup: CDR1 EGSTGY, CDR2 YDSYTSSV.

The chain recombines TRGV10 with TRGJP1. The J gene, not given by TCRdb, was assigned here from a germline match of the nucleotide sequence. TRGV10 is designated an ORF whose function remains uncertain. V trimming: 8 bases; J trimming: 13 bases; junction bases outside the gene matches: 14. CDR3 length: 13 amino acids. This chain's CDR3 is CAAWDGVRVFKIF. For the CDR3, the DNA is TGTGCTGCGTGGGATGGGGTAAGGGTGTTCAAGATATTT.

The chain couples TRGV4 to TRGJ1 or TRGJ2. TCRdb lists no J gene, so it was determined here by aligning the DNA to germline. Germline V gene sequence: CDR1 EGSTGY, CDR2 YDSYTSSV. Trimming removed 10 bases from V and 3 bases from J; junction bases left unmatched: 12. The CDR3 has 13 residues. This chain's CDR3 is CATRGGIYYKKLF. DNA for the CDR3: TGTGCCACTCGGGGGGGGATTTATTATAAGAAACTCTTT.

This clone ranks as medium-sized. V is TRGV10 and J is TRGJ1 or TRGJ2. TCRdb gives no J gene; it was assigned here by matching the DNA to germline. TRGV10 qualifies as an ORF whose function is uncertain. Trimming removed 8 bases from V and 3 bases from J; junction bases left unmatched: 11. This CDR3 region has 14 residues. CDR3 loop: CAAWVVNFYYKKLF. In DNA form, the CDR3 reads TGTGCTGCGTGGGTGGTCAATTTTTATTATAAGAAACTCTTT.

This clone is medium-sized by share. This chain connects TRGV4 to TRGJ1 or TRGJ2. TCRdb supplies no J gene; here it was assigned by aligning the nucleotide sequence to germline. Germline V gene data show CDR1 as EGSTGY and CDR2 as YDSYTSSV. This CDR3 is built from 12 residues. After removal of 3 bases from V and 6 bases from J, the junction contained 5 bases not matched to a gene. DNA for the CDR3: TGTGCCACCTGGGATACCACTTATAAGAAACTCTTT. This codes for CATWDTTYKKLF.

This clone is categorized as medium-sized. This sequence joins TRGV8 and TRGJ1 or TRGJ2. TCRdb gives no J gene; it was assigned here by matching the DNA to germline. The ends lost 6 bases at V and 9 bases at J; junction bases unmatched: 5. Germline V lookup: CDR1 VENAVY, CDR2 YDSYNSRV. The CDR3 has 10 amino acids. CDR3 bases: TGTGCCACCTGGTTCTTTAAGAAACTCTTT. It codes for CATWFFKKLF.

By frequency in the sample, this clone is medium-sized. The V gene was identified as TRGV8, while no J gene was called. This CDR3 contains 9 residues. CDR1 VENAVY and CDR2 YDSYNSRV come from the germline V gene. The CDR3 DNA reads TGTGCCACCTGGGATAGTCCCCTCTTT. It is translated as CATWDSPLF.

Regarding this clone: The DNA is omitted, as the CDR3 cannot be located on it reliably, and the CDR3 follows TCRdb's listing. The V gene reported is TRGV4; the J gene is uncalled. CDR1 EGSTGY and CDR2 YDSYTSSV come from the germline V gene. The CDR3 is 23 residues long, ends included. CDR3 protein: CATWDHPQERIIIRNSLAVEQHF.

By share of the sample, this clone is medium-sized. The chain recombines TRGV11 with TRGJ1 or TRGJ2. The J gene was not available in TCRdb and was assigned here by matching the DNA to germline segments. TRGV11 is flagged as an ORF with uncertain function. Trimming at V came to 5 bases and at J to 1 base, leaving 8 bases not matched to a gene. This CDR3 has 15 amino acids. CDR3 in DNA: TGTGCCTGCTGGATTAATGAGGGTAATTATTATAAGAAACTCTTT. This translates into CACWINEGNYYKKLF.

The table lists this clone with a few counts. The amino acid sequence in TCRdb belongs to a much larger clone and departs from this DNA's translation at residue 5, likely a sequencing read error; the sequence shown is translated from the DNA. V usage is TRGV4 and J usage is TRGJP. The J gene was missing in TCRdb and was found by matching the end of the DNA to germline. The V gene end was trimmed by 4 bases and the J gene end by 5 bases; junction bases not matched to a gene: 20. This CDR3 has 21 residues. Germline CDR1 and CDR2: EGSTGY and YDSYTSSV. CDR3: CATWEGHTNRVEELGKKIKVF. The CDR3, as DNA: TGTGCCACCTGGGAAGGGCACACGAACCGAGTTGAAGAGTTGGGCAAAAAAATCAAGGTATTT.

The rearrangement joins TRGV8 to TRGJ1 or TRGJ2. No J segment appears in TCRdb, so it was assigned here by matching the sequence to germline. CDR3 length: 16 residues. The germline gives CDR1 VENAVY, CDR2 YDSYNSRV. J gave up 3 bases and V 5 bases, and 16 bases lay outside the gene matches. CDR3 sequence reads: CATWVLPRSLYYKKLF. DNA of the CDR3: TGTGCCACCTGGGTCCTCCCCCGATCTCTTTATTATAAGAAACTCTTT.

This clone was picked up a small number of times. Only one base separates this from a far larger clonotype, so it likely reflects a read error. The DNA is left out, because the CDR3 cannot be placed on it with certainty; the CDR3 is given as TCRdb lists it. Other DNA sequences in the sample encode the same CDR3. CDR3 residues: CTTVPAGLARTPDPRWGYYKKLF. The V gene call reads TRGV11; no J gene was called. TRGV11 is an ORF, with its function uncertain. The CDR3 spans 23 amino acids, including both terminal residues.

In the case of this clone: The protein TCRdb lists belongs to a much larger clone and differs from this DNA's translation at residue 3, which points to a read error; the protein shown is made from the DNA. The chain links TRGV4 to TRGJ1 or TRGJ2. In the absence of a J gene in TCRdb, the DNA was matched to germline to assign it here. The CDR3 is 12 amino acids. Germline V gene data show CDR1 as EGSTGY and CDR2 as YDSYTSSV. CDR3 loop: CAIWDCYYKKLF. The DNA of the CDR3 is TGTGCCATCTGGGATTGCTATTATAAGAAACTCTTT.

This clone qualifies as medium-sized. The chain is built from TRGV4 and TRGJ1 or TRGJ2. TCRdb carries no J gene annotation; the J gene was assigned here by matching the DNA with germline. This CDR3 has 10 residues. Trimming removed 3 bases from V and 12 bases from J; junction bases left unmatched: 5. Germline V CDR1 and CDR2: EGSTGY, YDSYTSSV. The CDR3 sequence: CATWDRGKLF. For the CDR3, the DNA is TGTGCCACCTGGGATCGTGGGAAACTCTTT.

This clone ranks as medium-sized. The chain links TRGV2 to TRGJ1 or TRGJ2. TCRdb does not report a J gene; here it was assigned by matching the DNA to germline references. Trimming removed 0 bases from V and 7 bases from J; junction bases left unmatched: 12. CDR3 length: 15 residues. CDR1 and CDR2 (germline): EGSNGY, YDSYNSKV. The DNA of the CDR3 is TGTGCCACCTGGGACGGGCCTGGGCAAAACTATAAGAAACTCTTT. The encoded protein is CATWDGPGQNYKKLF.

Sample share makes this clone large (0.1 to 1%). CDR3 sequence (DNA): TGTGCTGCGTGGGATTGGAGAGGCACTGGTTGGTTCAAGATATTT. Translation: CAAWDWRGTGWFKIF. The chain carries TRGV10 and TRGJP1. TCRdb is silent on the J gene; assignment here came from matching the DNA to germline. TRGV10 belongs to the ORF category, with a function that is uncertain. Trimming took 8 bases from V and 4 from J; bases not matched to a gene: 11. The CDR3 has 15 amino acids.

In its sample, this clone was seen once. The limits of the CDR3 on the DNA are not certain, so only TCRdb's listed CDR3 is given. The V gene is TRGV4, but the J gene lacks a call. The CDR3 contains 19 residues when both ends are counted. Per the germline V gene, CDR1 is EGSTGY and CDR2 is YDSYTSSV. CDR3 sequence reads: CATWDGGIIRNSLAVEQHF.

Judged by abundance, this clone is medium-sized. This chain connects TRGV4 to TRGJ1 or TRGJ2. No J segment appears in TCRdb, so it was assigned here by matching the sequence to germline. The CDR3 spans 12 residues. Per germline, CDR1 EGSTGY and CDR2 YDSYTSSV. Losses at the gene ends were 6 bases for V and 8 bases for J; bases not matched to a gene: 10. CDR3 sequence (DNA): TGTGCCACCTGGATGACCCCAGATAAGAAACTCTTT. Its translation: CATWMTPDKKLF.

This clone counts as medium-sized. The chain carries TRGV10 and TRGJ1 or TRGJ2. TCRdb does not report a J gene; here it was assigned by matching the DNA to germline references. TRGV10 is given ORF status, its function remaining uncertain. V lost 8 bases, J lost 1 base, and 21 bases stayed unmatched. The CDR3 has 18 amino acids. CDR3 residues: CAAWDYKPTQRNYYKKLF. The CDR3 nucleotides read TGTGCTGCGTGGGATTATAAACCGACCCAGCGAAATTATTATAAGAAACTCTTT.

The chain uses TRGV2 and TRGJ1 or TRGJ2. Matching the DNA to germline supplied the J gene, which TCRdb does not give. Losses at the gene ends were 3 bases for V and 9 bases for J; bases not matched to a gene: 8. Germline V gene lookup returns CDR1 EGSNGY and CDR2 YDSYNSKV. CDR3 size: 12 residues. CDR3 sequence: CATWDFQTKKLF. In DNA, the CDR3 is TGTGCCACCTGGGACTTCCAGACTAAGAAACTCTTT.

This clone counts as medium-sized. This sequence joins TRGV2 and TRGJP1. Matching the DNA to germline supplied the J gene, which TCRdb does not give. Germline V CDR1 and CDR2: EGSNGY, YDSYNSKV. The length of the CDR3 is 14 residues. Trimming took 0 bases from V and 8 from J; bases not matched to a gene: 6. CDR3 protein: CATWDGPSGWFKIF. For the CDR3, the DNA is TGTGCCACCTGGGACGGGCCTTCCGGTTGGTTCAAGATATTT.